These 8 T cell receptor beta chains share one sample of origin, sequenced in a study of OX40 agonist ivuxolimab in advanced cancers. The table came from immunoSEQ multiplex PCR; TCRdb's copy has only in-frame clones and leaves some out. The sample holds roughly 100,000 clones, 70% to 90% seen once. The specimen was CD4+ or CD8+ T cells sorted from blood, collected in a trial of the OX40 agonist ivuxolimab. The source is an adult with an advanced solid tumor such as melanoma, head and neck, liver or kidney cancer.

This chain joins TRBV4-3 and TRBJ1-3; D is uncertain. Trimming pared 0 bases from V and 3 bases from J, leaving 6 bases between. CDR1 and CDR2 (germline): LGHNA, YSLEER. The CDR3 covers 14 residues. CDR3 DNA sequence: TGCGCCAGCAGCCAAGATGTAGGTGGAAACACCATATATTTT. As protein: CASSQDVGGNTIYF.

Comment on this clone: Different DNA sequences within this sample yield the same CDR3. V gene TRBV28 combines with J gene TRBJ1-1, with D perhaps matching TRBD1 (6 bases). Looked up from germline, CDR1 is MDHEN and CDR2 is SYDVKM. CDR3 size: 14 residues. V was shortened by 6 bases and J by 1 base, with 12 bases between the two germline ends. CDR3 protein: CASSPGGRNTEAFF. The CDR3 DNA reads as TGTGCCAGCAGCCCGGGGGGGCGGAACACTGAAGCTTTCTTT.

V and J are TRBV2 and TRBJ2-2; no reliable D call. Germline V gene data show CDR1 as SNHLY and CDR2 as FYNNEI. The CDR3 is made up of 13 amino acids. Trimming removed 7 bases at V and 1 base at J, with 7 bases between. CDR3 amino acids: CASTWGNTGELFF. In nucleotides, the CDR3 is TGTGCCAGCACCTGGGGGAACACCGGGGAGCTGTTTTTT.

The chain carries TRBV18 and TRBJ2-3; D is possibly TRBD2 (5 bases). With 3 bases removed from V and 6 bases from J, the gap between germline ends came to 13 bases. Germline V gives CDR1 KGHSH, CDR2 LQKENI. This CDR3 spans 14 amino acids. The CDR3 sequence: CASSPPSGWDTQYF. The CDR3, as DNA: TGTGCCAGCTCACCGCCCTCGGGGTGGGATACGCAGTATTTT. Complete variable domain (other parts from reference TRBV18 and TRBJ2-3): NAGVMQNPRHLVRRRGQEARLRCSPMKGHSHVYWYRQLPEEGLKFMVYLQKENIIDESGMPKERFSAEFPKEGPSILRIQQVVRGDSAAYFCASSPPSGWDTQYFGPGTRLTVL.

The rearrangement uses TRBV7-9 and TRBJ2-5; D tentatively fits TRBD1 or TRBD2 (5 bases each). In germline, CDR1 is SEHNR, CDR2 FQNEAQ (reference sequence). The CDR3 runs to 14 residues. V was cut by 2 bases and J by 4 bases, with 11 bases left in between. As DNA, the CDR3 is TGTGCCAGCAGCTTAACCCCAGGGAGAGAGACCCAGTACTTC. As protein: CASSLTPGRETQYF.

This CDR3 reads CASSLVGNSGNTIYF. DNA for the CDR3: TGCGCCAGCAGCTTGGTGGGTAACTCTGGAAACACCATATATTTT. The chain is built from TRBV5-1 and TRBJ1-3; D uncertain. The CDR3 covers 15 residues. Between the trimmed V and J ends, which lost 0 bases and 0 bases, there was a span of 7 bases. Germline lookup yields CDR1 SGHRS and CDR2 YFSETQ.

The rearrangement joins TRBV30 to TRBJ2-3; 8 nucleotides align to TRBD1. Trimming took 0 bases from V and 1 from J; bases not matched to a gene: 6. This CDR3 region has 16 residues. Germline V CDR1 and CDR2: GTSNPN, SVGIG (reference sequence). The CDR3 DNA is TGTGCCTGGAGTGTCATCTCAGGGGGCGGCACAGATACGCAGTATTTT. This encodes CAWSVISGGGTDTQYF. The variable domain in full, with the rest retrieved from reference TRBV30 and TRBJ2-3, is SQTIHQWPATLVQPVGSPLSLECTVEGTSNPNLYWYRQAAGRGLQLLFYSVGIGQISSEVPQNLSASRPQDRQFILSSKKLLLSDSGFYLCAWSVISGGGTDTQYFGPGTRLTVL.

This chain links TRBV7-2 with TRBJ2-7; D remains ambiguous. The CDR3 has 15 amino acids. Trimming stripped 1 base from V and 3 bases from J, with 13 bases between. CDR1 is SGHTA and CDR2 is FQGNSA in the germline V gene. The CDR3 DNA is TGTGCCAGCAGCTTAGATCTTTCAGGCCGCTACGAGCAGTACTTC. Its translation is CASSLDLSGRYEQYF.